Given below is one T cell receptor (beta chain) in context. The antigen is unknown. The data were obtained in a study of radiotherapy plus CTLA-4 blockade in lung cancer. Study information: Objective responses emerged in about 20% of patients, and roughly 28% attained disease control. Study-wide results and limits: Expansion in blood of tumor-derived TCR clones was seen after radiotherapy plus ipilimumab. The best prediction of response reportedly came from early blood T cell clone dynamics, with interferon-beta.

Repertoires were generated with immunoSEQ multiplex PCR, while TCRdb's copy carries only in-frame clones and drops some. Among around 80,000 clones listed, around 76% were seen once. Participants had chemo-refractory metastatic non-small-cell lung cancer and were treated with focal radiation plus ipilimumab CTLA-4 blockade. The material was peripheral blood, obtained from a patient treated with radiotherapy plus ipilimumab. The receptor comes from a human donor with non-small cell lung cancer whose response to radiotherapy plus ipilimumab could not be evaluated. Some clones in this sample may be carry-over from other donors' samples.

DNA of the CDR3: TGTGCCAGCAGCGGGGGGGGGCTGGGCACTGAAGCTTTCTTT. Residues: CASSGGGLGTEAFF. The gene calls are TRBV9 and TRBJ1-1, with D perhaps TRBD1 (6 bases). Trimming stripped 3 bases from V and 4 bases from J, with 13 bases between. The germline V gene encodes CDR1 SGDLS and CDR2 YYNGEE. The CDR3 spans 14 residues.